This T cell receptor beta chain comes out of a study of shared clonotypes between healthy human individuals. In its sample, this clone was seen a few times. The CDR3 is made up of 14 amino acids. CDR1 and CDR2 (germline): SGHRS, YFSETQ. V lost 4 bases and J lost 4; bases outside the gene matches: 7. Method: immunoSEQ multiplex PCR; TCRdb's copy keeps in-frame clones and lacks some. The sample includes about 1 million clones, about 75% of them seen just once. What was sequenced was memory CD4+ T cells sorted from blood. Subset given: CD45RA-negative fraction. The clonotype originates from a man aged 18 to 29 in good health. The chain has TRBV5-1 and TRBJ1-2; the match to TRBD1 covers 7 bases. The CDR3 is CASSTNRGSYGYTF. The CDR3 nucleotides read TGCGCCAGCAGCACCAACAGGGGAAGCTATGGCTACACCTTC.